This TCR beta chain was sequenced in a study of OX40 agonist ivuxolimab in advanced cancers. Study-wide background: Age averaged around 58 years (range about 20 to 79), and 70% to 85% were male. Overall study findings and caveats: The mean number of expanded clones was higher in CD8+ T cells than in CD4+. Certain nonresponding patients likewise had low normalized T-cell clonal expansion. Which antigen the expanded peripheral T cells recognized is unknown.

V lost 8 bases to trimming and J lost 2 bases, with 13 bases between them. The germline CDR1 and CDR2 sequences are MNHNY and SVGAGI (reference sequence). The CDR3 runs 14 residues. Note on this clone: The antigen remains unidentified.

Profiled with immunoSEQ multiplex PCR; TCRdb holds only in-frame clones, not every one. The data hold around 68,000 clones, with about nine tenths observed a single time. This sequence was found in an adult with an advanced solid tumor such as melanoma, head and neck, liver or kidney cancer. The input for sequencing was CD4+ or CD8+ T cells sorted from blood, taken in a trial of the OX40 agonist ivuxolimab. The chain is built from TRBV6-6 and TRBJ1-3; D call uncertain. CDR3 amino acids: CASQRQNPGNTIYF. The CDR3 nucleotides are TGTGCCAGCCAGCGGCAGAACCCTGGAAACACCATATATTTT.